A selection of T cell receptor beta chains follows, all from one sample in a study of T cells in Graves' hyperthyroidism and ophthalmopathy. TCRdb recomputed calls from the multiplex PCR reads with MiXCR, one row per CDR3 protein. The table includes 480,000 or so distinct CDR3 sequences, 40% to 50% detected once. The material sequenced was peripheral blood or thyroid tissue (not recorded which). The receptors come from an adult woman with Graves' disease, either hyperthyroidism or ophthalmopathy (not recorded which). The CDR3 runs from the conserved cysteine through the conserved F or W. A D gene is named only where the DNA matches it firmly. Rows may omit the clone size; those that give it use once, few, many or a size class.

V	size	J	D	CDR3	DNA
TRBV10-3	-	TRBJ1-3	-	CAINEGGALGNTIYF	TGTGCCATCAATGAGGGGGGGGCGCTTGGAAACACCATATATTTT
TRBV15	-	TRBJ2-6	-	CATTKAREGSSGANVLTF	TGTGCCACCACAAAGGCCCGCGAGGGGAGTTCTGGGGCCAACGTCCTGACTTTC
TRBV10-3	-	TRBJ1-5	-	CAISESRTVISNQPQHF	TGTGCCATCAGTGAGTCACGGACAGTAATAAGCAATCAGCCCCAGCATTTT
TRBV20-1	-	TRBJ1-1	-	CSAESGQGFTEAFF	TGCAGTGCCGAGTCGGGGCAGGGCTTCACTGAAGCTTTCTTT
TRBV20-1	many	TRBJ1-1	-	CSAQLNTEAFF	TGCAGTGCTCAGCTGAACACTGAAGCTTTCTTT
TRBV5-1	many	TRBJ1-2	-	CASSLSANYGYTF	TGCGCCAGCAGCTTGTCCGCTAACTATGGCTACACCTTC
TRBV20-1	-	TRBJ1-4	-	CSASNSLNEKLFF	TGCAGTGCTAGTAACAGCCTAAATGAAAAACTGTTTTTT
TRBV24-1	many	TRBJ2-5	-	CATSDLRFGGQETQYF	TGTGCCACCAGTGATTTGCGATTTGGCGGCCAAGAGACCCAGTACTTC
TRBV5-1	-	TRBJ1-3	TRBD1	CASSSGTGKDTIYF	TGCGCCAGCAGCTCTGGGACAGGGAAAGACACCATATATTTT
TRBV7-9	few	TRBJ2-7	TRBD1	CASTGDRRNYEQYF	TGTGCCAGCACCGGGGACAGGCGAAACTACGAGCAGTACTTC
TRBV7-9	-	TRBJ2-1	-	CASSGSTNNEQFF	TGTGCCAGCAGCGGTTCAACGAACAATGAGCAGTTCTTC
TRBV15	-	TRBJ2-5	-	CATSRDGSGAASNQPQAYETQYF	TGTGCCACCAGCAGAGACGGTTCGGGGGCAGCTAGCAATCAGCCCCAGGCTTACGAGACCCAGTACTTC
TRBV7-3	many	TRBJ1-1	-	CASSFNHMDTEAFF	TGTGCCAGCAGCTTCAATCACATGGACACTGAAGCTTTCTTT